The entry that follows covers one TCR beta chain sequence. This sample stems from a study of T cell changes during pregnancy in multiple sclerosis. CDR3 length: 15 residues. Germline lookup yields CDR1 SGDLS and CDR2 YYNGEE. With 3 bases removed from V and 1 base from J, the gap between germline ends came to 10 bases. Libraries were prepared by immunoSEQ multiplex PCR; TCRdb keeps only in-frame clonotypes and omits some of them. The sample holds 45,000 to 55,000 clones, 80% to 95% seen once. The sequence was collected from a female donor with multiple sclerosis, enrolled in a pregnancy study. The source material was peripheral blood, sampled in the third trimester of pregnancy. The rearrangement joins TRBV9 to TRBJ2-2; possible D gene TRBD1, 6 bases. The CDR3 region has the DNA TGTGCCAGCAGCGCCGGACAGATGAACACCGGGGAGCTGTTTTTT. Its protein is CASSAGQMNTGELFF.